The clone carrying this T cell receptor (beta chain) was counted a single time. These data are taken from a study of blood T cell repertoires in COVID-19. The wider study: Some COVID-19 samples were acute and others convalescent; all came from the United States, Italy and Spain. Sources were T cells, B-cell-depleted T cells, or PBMCs; the material itself was cDNA or gDNA.

V was shortened by 4 bases and J by 7 bases, with 16 bases between the two germline ends. Per the germline V gene, CDR1 is SGHTA and CDR2 is FQGNSA. The CDR3 extends over 15 amino acids. Under the authors' procedure: It was from reference gene primer amplification that nucleated cell counts were estimated. Sequenced by immunoSEQ multiplex PCR; TCRdb stores in-frame clones only, minus some. The V and J calls and clone size were taken over from that table, and D and trimming were inferred from the DNA. Among roughly 150,000 clones, around 87% were seen once, and the ten largest hold approximately 2.8%.

Source material: peripheral blood. The clonotype was recovered from a woman in her fifties or sixties with active COVID-19. The chain combines TRBV7-2 with TRBJ1-4; D might be TRBD1 (5 bases). The CDR3 DNA sequence: TGTGCCAGCAGCTCCGGACGGGGGACGGTTGAAAAACTGTTTTTT. Its translation: CASSSGRGTVEKLFF.